This entry concerns a single T cell receptor (beta chain). The antigen remains unidentified. TCRdb's table, derived via immunoSEQ multiplex PCR, lists solely in-frame clones and lacks some. The repertoire consists of approximately 11,000 clones, with around 86% occurring once and the leading ten covering about 90%. V shed 5 bases and J 0 bases; nucleotides not matched to a gene: 4. Germline V gene data show CDR1 as LNHDA and CDR2 as SQIVND (reference sequence). CDR3 length: 16 residues. These data belong to a study of STAT3 mutations in large granular lymphocyte leukemia. Study-wide findings and caveats: In some patients, a small highly pathogenic clone possibly went undetected. TCR clonotype switching after therapy occurred in about 35% of the 18 patients. In T-cell large granular lymphocyte leukemia, about half of patients showed multiple immunodominant subclonotypes. In several patients, dominant TCR clone burden exceeded STAT3 mutant burden, suggesting STAT3 mutation arose secondarily.

The sample was peripheral blood mononuclear cells. V usage is TRBV19 and J usage is TRBJ1-6; 7 positions match TRBD1. The TCR was taken from a man older than 75 with T-cell large granular lymphocyte leukemia. Some clones in this sample may be carry-over from other donors' samples. The DNA for the CDR3 is TGTGCCAGTAGTCAGGGGACAGACTCCTATAATTCACCCCTCCACTTT. This codes for CASSQGTDSYNSPLHF.